Detailed here is one T cell receptor (beta chain). Per the study methods: Scientists estimated how many nucleated cells there were by amplifying reference gene primers. The method was immunoSEQ multiplex PCR; TCRdb's version includes in-frame clones alone and lacks a portion of them. The DNA was the basis for D and trimming; V, J and clone size are from that table. This table has hundreds of thousands of clones, 75% to 90% appearing once. This record comes from a study of blood T cell repertoires in COVID-19. Turning to the study itself: T cells, B-cell-depleted T cells, or PBMCs provided the cDNA or gDNA that served as material.

V lost 4 bases, J lost 9 bases, and 6 bases stayed unmatched. This CDR3 spans 13 amino acids. CDR1 SGHNT and CDR2 YYREEE come from the germline V gene (reference sequence). The genes are TRBV5-4 and TRBJ2-1, with 8 bases identical to TRBD1. Input material: peripheral blood. This clonotype originated in a young woman with active or convalescent COVID-19. The CDR3 DNA sequence: TGTGCCAGCAGCCAGGACAGGGAAGGTGAGCAGTTCTTC. Translating gives CASSQDREGEQFF.